This T cell receptor (beta chain) is from a study of T cell responses to AZD1222 COVID-19 vaccine. TCRdb keeps only in-frame clones here, not all; method: immunoSEQ multiplex PCR. The sample gives 95,000 to 150,000 clones, 75% to 90% of which show up once; 2.5% to 4% is in the top ten. CDR1 and CDR2 from the germline V gene are SGHTA and FQGNSA. This CDR3 has 16 amino acids. After removal of 5 bases from V and 4 bases from J, the junction contained 11 bases not matched to a gene. The material sequenced was peripheral blood, taken on day 0 of AZD1222 vaccination. The sequence derives from an adult in good health. V gene TRBV7-2 combines with J gene TRBJ2-5; 9 positions match TRBD2. The CDR3 sequence: CASSLGGGGLGETQYF. The CDR3 DNA is TGTGCCAGCAGCCTGGGCGGGGGGGGACTAGGAGAGACCCAGTACTTC.